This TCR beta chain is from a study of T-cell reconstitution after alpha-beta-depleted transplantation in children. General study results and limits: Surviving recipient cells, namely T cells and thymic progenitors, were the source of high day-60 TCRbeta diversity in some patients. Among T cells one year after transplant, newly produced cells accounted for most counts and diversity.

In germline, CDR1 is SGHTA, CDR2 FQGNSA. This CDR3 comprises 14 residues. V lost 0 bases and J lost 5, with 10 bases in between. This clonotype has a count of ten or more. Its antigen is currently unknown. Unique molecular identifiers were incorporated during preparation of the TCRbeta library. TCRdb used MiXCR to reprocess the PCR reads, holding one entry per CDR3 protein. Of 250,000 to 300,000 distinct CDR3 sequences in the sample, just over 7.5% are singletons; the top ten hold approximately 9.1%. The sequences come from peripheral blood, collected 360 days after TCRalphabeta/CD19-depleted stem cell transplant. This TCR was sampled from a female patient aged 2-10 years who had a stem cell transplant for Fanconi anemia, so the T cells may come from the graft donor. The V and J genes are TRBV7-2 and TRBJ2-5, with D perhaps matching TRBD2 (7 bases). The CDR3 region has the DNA TGTGCCAGCAGCTTAGCGGGGGGGCTCGAGACCCAGTACTTC. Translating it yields CASSLAGGLETQYF.